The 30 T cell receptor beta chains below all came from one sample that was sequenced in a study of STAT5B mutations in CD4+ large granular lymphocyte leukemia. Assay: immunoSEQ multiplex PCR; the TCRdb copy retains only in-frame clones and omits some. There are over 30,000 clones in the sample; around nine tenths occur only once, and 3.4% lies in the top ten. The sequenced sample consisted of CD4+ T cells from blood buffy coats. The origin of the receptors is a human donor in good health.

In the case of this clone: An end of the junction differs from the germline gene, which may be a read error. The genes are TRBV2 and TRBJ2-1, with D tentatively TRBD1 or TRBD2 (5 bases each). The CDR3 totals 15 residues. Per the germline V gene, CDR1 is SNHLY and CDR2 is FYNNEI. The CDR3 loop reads CASTERGTSYNEQFF. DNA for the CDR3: TGTGCCAGCACTGAACGGGGCACGTCCTACAATGAGCAGTTCTTC.

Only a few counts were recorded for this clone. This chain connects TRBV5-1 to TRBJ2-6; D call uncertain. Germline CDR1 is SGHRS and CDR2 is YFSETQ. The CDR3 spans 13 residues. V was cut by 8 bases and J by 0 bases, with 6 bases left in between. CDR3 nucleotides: TGCGCCAGTTTAGGCTCTGGGGCCAACGTCCTGACTTTC. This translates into CASLGSGANVLTF.

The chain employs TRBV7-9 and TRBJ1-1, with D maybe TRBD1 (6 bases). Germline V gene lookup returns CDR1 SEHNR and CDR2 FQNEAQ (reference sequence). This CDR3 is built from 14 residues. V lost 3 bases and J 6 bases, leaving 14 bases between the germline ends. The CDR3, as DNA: TGTGCCAGCAGCTTCAAGGGAGGGGGGGCTGAAGCTTTCTTT. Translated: CASSFKGGGAEAFF.

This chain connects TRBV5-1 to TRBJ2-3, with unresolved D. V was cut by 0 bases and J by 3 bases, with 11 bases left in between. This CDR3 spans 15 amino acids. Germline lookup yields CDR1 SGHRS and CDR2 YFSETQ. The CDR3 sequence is CASSLVGVGTDTQYF. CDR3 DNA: TGCGCCAGCAGCTTGGTTGGAGTAGGGACAGATACGCAGTATTTT. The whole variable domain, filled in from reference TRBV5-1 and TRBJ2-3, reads KAGVTQTPRYLIKTRGQQVTLSCSPISGHRSVSWYQQTPGQGLQFLFEYFSETQRNKGNFPGRFSGRQFSNSRSEMNVSTLELGDSALYLCASSLVGVGTDTQYFGPGTRLTVL.

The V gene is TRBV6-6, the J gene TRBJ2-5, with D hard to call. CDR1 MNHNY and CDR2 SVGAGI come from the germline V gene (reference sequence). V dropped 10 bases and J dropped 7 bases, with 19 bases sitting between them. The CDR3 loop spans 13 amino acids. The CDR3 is CAISIPARGTQYF. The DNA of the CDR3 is TGTGCCATCTCAATTCCGGCTAGAGGGACCCAGTACTTC.

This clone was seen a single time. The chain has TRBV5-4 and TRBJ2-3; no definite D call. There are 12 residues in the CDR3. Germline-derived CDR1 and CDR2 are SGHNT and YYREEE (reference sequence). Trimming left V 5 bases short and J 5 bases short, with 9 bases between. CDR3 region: CASRLHGDTQYF. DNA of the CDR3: TGTGCCAGCAGACTTCACGGAGATACGCAGTATTTT. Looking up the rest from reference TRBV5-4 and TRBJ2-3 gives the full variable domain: ETGVTQSPTHLIKTRGQQVTLRCSSQSGHNTVSWYQQALGQGPQFIFQYYREEENGRGNFPPRFSGLQFPNYSSELNVNALELDDSALYLCASRLHGDTQYFGPGTRLTVL.

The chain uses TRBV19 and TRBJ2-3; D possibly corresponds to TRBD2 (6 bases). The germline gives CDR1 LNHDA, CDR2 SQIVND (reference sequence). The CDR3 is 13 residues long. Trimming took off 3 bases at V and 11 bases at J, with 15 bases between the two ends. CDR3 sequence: CASSMIGGEGQYF. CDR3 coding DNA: TGTGCCAGTAGTATGATCGGGGGAGAGGGGCAGTATTTT.

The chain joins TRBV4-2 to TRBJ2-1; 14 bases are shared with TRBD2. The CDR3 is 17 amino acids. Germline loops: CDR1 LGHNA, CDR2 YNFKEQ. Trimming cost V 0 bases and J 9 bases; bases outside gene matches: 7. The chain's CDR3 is CASSQDHGTSGSSEQFF. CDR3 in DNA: TGTGCCAGCAGCCAAGACCACGGGACTAGCGGGAGTAGTGAGCAGTTCTTC.

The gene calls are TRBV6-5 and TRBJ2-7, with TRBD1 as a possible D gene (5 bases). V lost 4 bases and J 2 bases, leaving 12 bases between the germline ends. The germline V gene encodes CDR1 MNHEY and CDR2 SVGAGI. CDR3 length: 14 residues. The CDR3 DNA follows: TGTGCCAGCAGTTCCCAGCAGGGCACCTACGAGCAGTACTTC. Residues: CASSSQQGTYEQYF.

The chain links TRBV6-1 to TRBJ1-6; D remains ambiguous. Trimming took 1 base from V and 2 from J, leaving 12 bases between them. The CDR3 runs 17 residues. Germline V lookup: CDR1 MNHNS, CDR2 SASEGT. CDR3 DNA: TGTGCCAGCAGTGAAGAGGATGGGTTCCCCTATAATTCACCCCTCCACTTT. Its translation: CASSEEDGFPYNSPLHF.

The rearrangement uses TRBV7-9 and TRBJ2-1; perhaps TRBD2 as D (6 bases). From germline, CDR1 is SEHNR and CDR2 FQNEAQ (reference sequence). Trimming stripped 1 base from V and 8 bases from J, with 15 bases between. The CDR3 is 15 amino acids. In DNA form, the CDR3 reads TGTGCCAGCAGCTTAGGGGACCGGGGGATCGATGAGCAGTTCTTC. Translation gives CASSLGDRGIDEQFF.

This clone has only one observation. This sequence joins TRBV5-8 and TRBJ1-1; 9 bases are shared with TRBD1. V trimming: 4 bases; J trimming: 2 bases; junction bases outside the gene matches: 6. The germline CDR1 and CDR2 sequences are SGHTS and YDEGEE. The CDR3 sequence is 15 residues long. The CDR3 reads CASSPGTGINTEAFF. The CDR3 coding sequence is TGTGCCAGCAGCCCAGGGACAGGGATTAACACTGAAGCTTTCTTT.

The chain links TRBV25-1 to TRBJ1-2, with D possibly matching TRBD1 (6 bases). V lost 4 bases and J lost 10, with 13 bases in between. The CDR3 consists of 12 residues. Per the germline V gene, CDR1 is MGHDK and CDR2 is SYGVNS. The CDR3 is CASSGGGGVYTF. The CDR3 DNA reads TGTGCCAGCAGTGGAGGGGGGGGTGTCTACACCTTC.

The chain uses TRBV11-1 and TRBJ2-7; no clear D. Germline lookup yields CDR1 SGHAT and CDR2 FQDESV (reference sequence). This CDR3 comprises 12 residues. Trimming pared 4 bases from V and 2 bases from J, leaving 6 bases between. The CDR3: CASSSEPYEQYF. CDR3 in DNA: TGTGCCAGCAGCTCCGAACCCTACGAGCAGTACTTC.

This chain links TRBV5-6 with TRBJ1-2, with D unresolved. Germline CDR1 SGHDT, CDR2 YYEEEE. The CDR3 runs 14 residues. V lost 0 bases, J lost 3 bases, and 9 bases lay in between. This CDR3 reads CASSLGALDYGYTF. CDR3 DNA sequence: TGTGCCAGCAGCTTGGGGGCATTAGACTATGGCTACACCTTC.

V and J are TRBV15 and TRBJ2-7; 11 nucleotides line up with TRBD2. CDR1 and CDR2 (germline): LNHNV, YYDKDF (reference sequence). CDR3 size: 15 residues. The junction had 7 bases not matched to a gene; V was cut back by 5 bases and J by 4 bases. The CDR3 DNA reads TGTGCCACCAGCTCGGGGCTAGCGGGAGGTTACGAGCAGTACTTC. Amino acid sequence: CATSSGLAGGYEQYF.

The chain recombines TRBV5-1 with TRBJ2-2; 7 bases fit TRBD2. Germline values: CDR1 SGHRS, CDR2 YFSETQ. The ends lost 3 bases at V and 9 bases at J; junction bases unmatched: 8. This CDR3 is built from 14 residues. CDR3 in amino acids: CASSSGGRARELFF. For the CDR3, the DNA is TGCGCCAGCAGCTCCGGCGGGAGAGCCAGGGAGCTGTTTTTT.

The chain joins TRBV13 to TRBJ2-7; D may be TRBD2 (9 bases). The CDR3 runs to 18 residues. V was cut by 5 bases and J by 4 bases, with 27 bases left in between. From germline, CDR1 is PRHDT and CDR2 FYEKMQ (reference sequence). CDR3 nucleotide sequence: TGTGCCAGCAGCCACGGGACAGGTTATAGCGGGAGACCTTACGAGCAGTACTTC. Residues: CASSHGTGYSGRPYEQYF.

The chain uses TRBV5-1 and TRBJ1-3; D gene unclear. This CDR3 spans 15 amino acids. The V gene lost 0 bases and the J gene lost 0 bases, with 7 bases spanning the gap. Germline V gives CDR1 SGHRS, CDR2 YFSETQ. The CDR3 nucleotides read TGCGCCAGCAGCTTGGCAGCAAACTCTGGAAACACCATATATTTT. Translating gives CASSLAANSGNTIYF.

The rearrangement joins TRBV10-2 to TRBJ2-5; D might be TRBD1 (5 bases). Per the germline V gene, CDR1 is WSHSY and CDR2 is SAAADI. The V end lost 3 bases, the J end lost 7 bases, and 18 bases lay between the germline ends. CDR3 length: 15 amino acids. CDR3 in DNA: TGCGCCAGCAGTGACCGACAGCCGCCCCTTGGGACCCAGTACTTC. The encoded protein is CASSDRQPPLGTQYF.

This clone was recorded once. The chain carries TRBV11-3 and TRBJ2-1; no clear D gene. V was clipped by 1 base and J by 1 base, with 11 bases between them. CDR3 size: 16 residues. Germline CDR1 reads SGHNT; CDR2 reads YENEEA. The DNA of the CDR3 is TGTGCCAGCAGCTTAGTTGGGCCCGCATCCTACAATGAGCAGTTCTTC. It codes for CASSLVGPASYNEQFF.

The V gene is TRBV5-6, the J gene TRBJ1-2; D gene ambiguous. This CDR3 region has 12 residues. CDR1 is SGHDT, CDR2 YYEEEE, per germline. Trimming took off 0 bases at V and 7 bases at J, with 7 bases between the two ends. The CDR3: CASSLGVGGYTF. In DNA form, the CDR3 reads TGTGCCAGCAGCTTGGGGGTCGGTGGCTACACCTTC.

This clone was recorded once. As DNA, the CDR3 is TGCGCCAGCAGCTTTGCCCTATACAACACCGGGGAGCTGTTTTTT. Amino acids: CASSFALYNTGELFF. The chain recombines TRBV5-1 with TRBJ2-2; D ambiguous. CDR1 is SGHRS, CDR2 YFSETQ, per germline. V was clipped by 2 bases and J by 2 bases, with 10 bases between them. There are 15 residues in the CDR3.

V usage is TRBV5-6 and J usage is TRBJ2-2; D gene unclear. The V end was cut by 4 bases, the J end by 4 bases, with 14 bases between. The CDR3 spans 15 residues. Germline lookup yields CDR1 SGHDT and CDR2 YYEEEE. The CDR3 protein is CASSGSGSRTGELFF. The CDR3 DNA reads TGTGCCAGCAGCGGCAGTGGCAGCCGCACCGGGGAGCTGTTTTTT.

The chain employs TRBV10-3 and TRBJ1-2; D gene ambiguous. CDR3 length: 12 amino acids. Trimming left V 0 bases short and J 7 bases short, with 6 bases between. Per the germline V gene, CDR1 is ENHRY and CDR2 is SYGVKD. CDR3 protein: CAISESNAGYTF. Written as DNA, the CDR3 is TGTGCCATCAGTGAGTCGAATGCTGGCTACACCTTC.

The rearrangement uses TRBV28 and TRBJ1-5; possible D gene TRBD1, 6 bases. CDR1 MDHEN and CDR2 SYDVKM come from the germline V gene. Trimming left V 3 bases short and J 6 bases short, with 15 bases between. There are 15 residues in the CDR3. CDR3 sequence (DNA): TGTGCCAGCAGTTTGGGCAGGGGAGTAGGTCAGCCCCAGCATTTT. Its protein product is CASSLGRGVGQPQHF.

CDR3 protein: CASSMSAASSYNEQFF. CDR3 nucleotide sequence: TGTGCCAGTAGTATGAGCGCGGCCTCCTCCTACAATGAGCAGTTCTTC. The genes are TRBV19 and TRBJ2-1; D call uncertain. V lost 3 bases to trimming and J lost 0 bases, with 12 bases between them. The length of the CDR3 is 16 residues. Per the germline V gene, CDR1 is LNHDA and CDR2 is SQIVND (reference sequence).

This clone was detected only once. The chain's CDR3 is CASRSVGGNQPQHF. The CDR3 DNA reads TGTGCCAGCCGATCGGTAGGGGGGAATCAGCCCCAGCATTTT. The V gene is TRBV6-1, the J gene TRBJ1-5; possibly TRBD1 for D (6 bases). Looked up from germline, CDR1 is MNHNS and CDR2 is SASEGT. CDR3 length equals 14 residues. V was cut by 8 bases and J by 4 bases, with 15 bases left in between.

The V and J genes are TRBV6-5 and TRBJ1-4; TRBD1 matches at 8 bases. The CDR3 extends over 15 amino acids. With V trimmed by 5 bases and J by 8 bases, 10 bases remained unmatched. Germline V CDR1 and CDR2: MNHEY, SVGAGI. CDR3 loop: CASSRWTGRREKLFF. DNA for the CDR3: TGTGCCAGCAGTAGATGGACAGGGAGGCGGGAAAAACTGTTTTTT.

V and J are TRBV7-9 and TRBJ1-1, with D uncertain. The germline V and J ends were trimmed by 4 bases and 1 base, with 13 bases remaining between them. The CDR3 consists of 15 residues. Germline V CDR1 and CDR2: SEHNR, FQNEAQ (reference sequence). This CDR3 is CASSSGWAENTEAFF. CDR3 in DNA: TGTGCCAGCAGCTCCGGCTGGGCAGAGAACACTGAAGCTTTCTTT.